These T cell receptor beta chains were read from a single sample in a study of sequential checkpoint blockade in melanoma. This table comes from immunoSEQ multiplex PCR, and its TCRdb copy is limited to in-frame clones, with some not included. The data contain tens of thousands of clones, around nine tenths of them singletons. Sample: CD8+ T cells sorted from blood (inferred from file names), taken from a patient given nivolumab and ipilimumab in sequence. Receptor source: a human donor with melanoma. Each CDR3 is given with its conserved first and last residue. The order of the fields is D gene, V gene, clone size, J gene, CDR3 DNA, CDR3 protein. The D gene is left open where the match is weak. Rows may omit the clone size; those that give it use once, few, many or a size class.

-	TRBV5-1	-	TRBJ2-1	TGCGCCAGCAGCTTGGAAACAGGGTTTAGCAATGAGCAGTTCTTC	CASSLETGFSNEQFF
-	TRBV7-9	-	TRBJ2-1	TGTGCCAGCAGCTTAGTTATGGGGCCCTTTAACAATGAGCAGTTCTTC	CASSLVMGPFNNEQFF
-	TRBV6-1	-	TRBJ1-5	TGTGCCAGCAGTGGAGGGGGGGGAAATCAGCCCCAGCATTTT	CASSGGGGNQPQHF
TRBD2	TRBV19	-	TRBJ2-7	TGTGCCAGTAGTCCCGGGACTATCGGGTACGAGCAGTACTTC	CASSPGTIGYEQYF
TRBD2	TRBV7-9	once	TRBJ2-1	TGTGCCAGCAGCCCCGAGGGGCGGGAGGTGCAGTTCTTC	CASSPEGREVQFF
-	TRBV9	-	TRBJ2-1	TGTGCCAGCAGCGTTGAGCTAGCGCATGAGCAGTTCTTC	CASSVELAHEQFF
TRBD2	TRBV9	-	TRBJ2-5	TGTGCCAGCAGCTCCCAACCGGGACTAGCGGGACCCCAAGAGACCCAGTACTTC	CASSSQPGLAGPQETQYF
TRBD2	TRBV7-2	-	TRBJ2-3	TGTGCCAGCAGCACCCGCGGGGGGGGCACAGATACGCAGTATTTT	CASSTRGGGTDTQYF
TRBD1	TRBV5-6	-	TRBJ1-2	TGTGCCAGCAGCTTAGGGACAGCCTATGGCTACACCTTC	CASSLGTAYGYTF
-	TRBV30	-	TRBJ1-5	TGTGCCTGGAGTACAGCCAATCAGCCCCAGCATTTT	CAWSTANQPQHF
-	TRBV5-1	-	TRBJ2-1	TGCGCCAGCAGCTTGGATGAGAGAGAGTTCTTC	CASSLDEREFF
-	TRBV28	-	TRBJ2-7	TGTGCCAGCAGTTTCGGACATACCTACGAGCAGTACTTC	CASSFGHTYEQYF
TRBD1	TRBV7-3	-	TRBJ2-3	TGTGCCAGCAGCCTTACAGGGGGTGCAGATACGCAGTATTTT	CASSLTGGADTQYF
-	TRBV28	-	TRBJ1-2	TGTGCCAGCAGTCCCCGACAGGCAGGACATGGCTACACCTTC	CASSPRQAGHGYTF
-	TRBV6-4	-	TRBJ2-3	TGTGCCAGCAGTGGATCGGGGGAGGCAGATACGCAGTATTTT	CASSGSGEADTQYF
-	TRBV21-1	few	TRBJ2-1	TGTGCCAGCAGCAAGGGCCAGGGAGGGAATGAGCAGTTCTTC	CASSKGQGGNEQFF
-	TRBV19	-	TRBJ2-7	TGTGCCAGTAGTCTCGGGACTCCATCAGACGAGCAGTACTTC	CASSLGTPSDEQYF
TRBD2	TRBV28	-	TRBJ2-7	TGTGCCAGCAGTCCCCAGGGACTAGCGGGAGGGTACGAGCAGTACTTC	CASSPQGLAGGYEQYF
TRBD2	TRBV4-3	-	TRBJ2-3	TGCGCCAGCAGCTCCGGGGGGGGCGGCACAGATACGCAGTATTTT	CASSSGGGGTDTQYF
-	TRBV15	once	TRBJ1-1	TGTGCCACCAGCAGAGATCTTGGTCCCGAAACTACGAACACTGAAGCTTTCTTT	CATSRDLGPETTNTEAFF
-	TRBV29-1	-	TRBJ2-7	TGCAGCGTTGATCGTGCGGACAGCTCCTACGAGCAGTACTTC	CSVDRADSSYEQYF
-	TRBV11-2	-	TRBJ1-2	TGTGCCAGCAGCCGAGGACAGTCGTTTGGCTACACCTTC	CASSRGQSFGYTF
TRBD1	TRBV4-3	-	TRBJ1-2	TGCGCCAGCAGCCACGGGACAGGGAACTATGGCTACACCTTC	CASSHGTGNYGYTF
-	TRBV25-1	once	TRBJ1-1	TGTGCCAGCAGACTACAGGGGAACACTGAAGCTTTCTTT	CASRLQGNTEAFF
-	TRBV19	-	TRBJ2-3	TGTGCCAGTAGGCCCGACATTACTAGCACAGATACGCAGTATTTT	CASRPDITSTDTQYF
-	TRBV7-9	-	TRBJ2-7	TGTGCCAGCAGCTTACGGGGGACAGCAGCCGAGCAGTACTTC	CASSLRGTAAEQYF
-	TRBV11-3	-	TRBJ1-1	TGTGCCAGCAGCTTAGTCCAGAACACTGAAGCTTTCTTT	CASSLVQNTEAFF
TRBD1	TRBV2	-	TRBJ1-5	TGTGCCAGCAGCCTGGGACAGGGTAATCAGCCCCAGCATTTT	CASSLGQGNQPQHF
TRBD1	TRBV27	-	TRBJ2-5	TGTGCCAGCAGTTTTGTCGGGACAGGGGAAGAGACCCAGTACTTC	CASSFVGTGEETQYF
TRBD1	TRBV29-1	-	TRBJ1-2	TGCAGCGTCTCAGGGGGGTTAAGGGGCTACACCTTC	CSVSGGLRGYTF
TRBD2	TRBV4-2	once	TRBJ2-3	TGTGCCAGCAGCCAACGAGGCGGGGGTAGTACAGATACGCAGTATTTT	CASSQRGGGSTDTQYF
-	TRBV28	-	TRBJ1-2	TGTGCCAGCAGCCTCGTAGCTAACTATGGCTACACCTTC	CASSLVANYGYTF
-	TRBV28	-	TRBJ2-5	TGTGCCAGCAGACCCGGGACATACCAAGAGACCCAGTACTTC	CASRPGTYQETQYF